These 23 T cell receptor beta chains share one sample of origin, sequenced in a study of control samples from healthy donors and cancer patients. This table comes from immunoSEQ multiplex PCR, and its TCRdb copy is limited to in-frame clones, with some not included. The table has about 100,000 clones, more than 85% seen once; the top ten hold under 20%. The sample comprised blood. The receptors derive from a woman between 50 and 59 years old in good health.

V gene TRBV5-6 combines with J gene TRBJ1-1; D unresolved. The V gene's germline CDR1 is SGHDT and CDR2 YYEEEE. The CDR3 runs 12 residues. V was clipped by 4 bases and J by 9 bases, with 13 bases between them. CDR3 protein: CASSPMGGKAFF. The CDR3 bases are TGTGCCAGCAGCCCAATGGGAGGGAAAGCTTTCTTT.

The rearrangement joins TRBV18 to TRBJ2-2, with D unclear. CDR1 and CDR2 (germline): KGHSH, LQKENI. Trimming shortened V by 1 base and J by 2 bases, and 11 bases separated the two germline ends. This CDR3 is built from 16 residues. Written as DNA, the CDR3 is TGTGCCAGCTCACCACGGGCCCCACCAAACACCGGGGAGCTGTTTTTT. Translated, it gives CASSPRAPPNTGELFF.

V usage is TRBV18 and J usage is TRBJ1-6; 7 bases match TRBD1. With 5 bases clipped from V and 11 bases from J, the junction kept 15 bases outside the gene matches. Germline V CDR1 and CDR2: KGHSH, LQKENI. This CDR3 is 16 amino acids long. The CDR3 spells CASSAGTANVGAPLHF. DNA for the CDR3: TGTGCCAGCTCAGCCGGGACAGCCAATGTAGGGGCACCCCTCCACTTT. Using reference TRBV18 and TRBJ1-6 for the parts outside the CDR3, the full variable domain is NAGVMQNPRHLVRRRGQEARLRCSPMKGHSHVYWYRQLPEEGLKFMVYLQKENIIDESGMPKERFSAEFPKEGPSILRIQQVVRGDSAAYFCASSAGTANVGAPLHFGNGTRLTVT.

The V and J genes are TRBV6-5 and TRBJ1-5; D not resolved. Looked up from germline, CDR1 is MNHEY and CDR2 is SVGAGI. The CDR3 has 15 amino acids. V dropped 0 bases and J dropped 1 base, with 7 bases sitting between them. The CDR3: CASSYSRHSNQPQHF. As DNA, the CDR3 is TGTGCCAGCAGTTACTCTAGACACAGCAATCAGCCCCAGCATTTT.

On this clone: Other DNA sequences in this sample translate to the same CDR3. The rearrangement links TRBV7-9 to TRBJ2-3, with D possibly matching TRBD1 (6 bases). Germline lookup yields CDR1 SEHNR and CDR2 FQNEAQ (reference sequence). This CDR3 comprises 14 residues. Trimming stripped 3 bases from V and 1 base from J, with 8 bases between. This chain's CDR3 is CASSLAGGTDTQYF. The DNA for the CDR3 is TGTGCCAGCAGCTTGGCAGGGGGCACAGATACGCAGTATTTT.

This clone occurred once. The J gene is TRBJ1-3, the V gene TRBV12-3 or TRBV12-4; D is unresolved. V was pared by 6 bases and J by 4 bases, with 10 bases between. The CDR3 has 13 residues. The CDR3 region has the DNA TGTGCCAGCAGAACGGTGACAGGAAACACCATATATTTT. Protein product: CASRTVTGNTIYF.

This chain uses TRBV3-1 (or the pseudogene TRBV3-2) with TRBJ2-3; 8 bases agree with TRBD2. This CDR3 comprises 16 residues. J gave up 4 bases and V 0 bases, and 6 bases lay outside the gene matches. Germline loops: CDR1 LGHDT, CDR2 YNNKEL (reference sequence). As DNA, the CDR3 is TGTGCCAGCAGCCAAGACCTCGGACTAGCAGCAGATACGCAGTATTTT. Residues: CASSQDLGLAADTQYF.

This chain uses TRBV6-4 with TRBJ2-3; possible D gene TRBD2, 6 bases. Looked up from germline, CDR1 is MRHNA and CDR2 is SNTAGT. This CDR3 comprises 12 residues. V was cut by 2 bases and J by 6 bases, with 6 bases left in between. CDR3 coding DNA: TGTGCCAGCAGTGACGGAGGGGATACGCAGTATTTT. Translation: CASSDGGDTQYF.

V usage is TRBV6-4 and J usage is TRBJ2-2; TRBD2 agrees at 8 bases. Germline CDR1 is MRHNA and CDR2 is SNTAGT. Trimming cost V 0 bases and J 7 bases; bases outside gene matches: 10. The CDR3 runs to 17 residues. For the CDR3, the DNA is TGTGCCAGCAGTGACTCGTTGCAGCGGGGGTTGAACGGGGAGCTGTTTTTT. Protein sequence: CASSDSLQRGLNGELFF.

The chain couples TRBV14 to TRBJ1-6; TRBD1 might be the D (5 bases). This CDR3 spans 13 amino acids. The germline CDR1 and CDR2 sequences are SGHDN and FVKESK. The V and J ends lost 4 bases and 8 bases respectively, with 9 bases between them. CDR3 in DNA: TGTGCCAGCAGCCGGGACCTCTATTCACCCCTCCACTTT. It translates to CASSRDLYSPLHF.

The chain combines TRBV6-5 with TRBJ1-1; 8 positions match TRBD1. Trimming took 4 bases from V and 5 from J; bases not matched to a gene: 3. CDR3 size: 13 residues. Germline V gene sequence: CDR1 MNHEY, CDR2 SVGAGI. The CDR3 DNA reads TGTGCCAGCAGTTTATACAGGGGGACTGAAGCTTTCTTT. Amino acids: CASSLYRGTEAFF.

This clone was recorded once. The chain uses TRBV9 and TRBJ1-2; 8 bases line up with TRBD1. J lost 5 bases, V lost 4 bases, and 7 bases had no gene match. This CDR3 spans 14 amino acids. Germline V gives CDR1 SGDLS, CDR2 YYNGEE. CDR3 coding DNA: TGTGCCAGCAGCTTCGCGGACAGGGTTTATGGCTACACCTTC. Translated, it gives CASSFADRVYGYTF.

The gene calls are TRBV4-3 and TRBJ1-1; D perhaps matches TRBD1 (5 bases). V lost 0 bases and J 7 bases, leaving 15 bases between the germline ends. Looked up from germline, CDR1 is LGHNA and CDR2 is YSLEER. This CDR3 is built from 15 residues. Here the CDR3 reads CASSQDRVGQNEAFF. The CDR3 nucleotides are TGCGCCAGCAGCCAAGATCGGGTGGGGCAAAATGAAGCTTTCTTT.

The chain uses TRBV7-2 and TRBJ2-2; D unclear. The germline CDR1 and CDR2 sequences are SGHTA and FQGNSA. This CDR3 is 15 amino acids long. The germline V and J ends were trimmed by 1 base and 7 bases, with 13 bases remaining between them. The CDR3 DNA is TGTGCCAGCAGCTTAGTCGAGGTCTCGGGCGGGGAGCTGTTTTTT. Amino acids: CASSLVEVSGGELFF.

The V gene is TRBV12-5, the J gene TRBJ1-5; the D gene is possibly TRBD1 (6 bases). This CDR3 contains 15 residues. Between the trimmed V and J ends, which lost 0 bases and 7 bases, there was a span of 13 bases. The V gene's germline CDR1 is LGHNT and CDR2 FRNRAP. The CDR3 DNA follows: TGTGCTAGTGGTTTGGTACTAGGGGGGGACCAGCCCCAGCATTTT. The encoded protein is CASGLVLGGDQPQHF.

The CDR3 nucleotides read TGTGCCAGCAGAACGTTACTAAACGAGCAGTACTTC. Translated, it gives CASRTLLNEQYF. The chain combines TRBV28 with TRBJ2-7; D gene ambiguous. This CDR3 has 12 amino acids. V was pared by 6 bases and J by 5 bases, with 11 bases between. The germline CDR1 and CDR2 sequences are MDHEN and SYDVKM.

This clone was seen once. This chain connects TRBV11-3 to TRBJ2-2, with 12 bases fitting TRBD2. The CDR3 consists of 17 residues. J was trimmed by 3 bases and V by 4 bases; bases with no gene match: 6. CDR1 SGHNT and CDR2 YENEEA come from the germline V gene. The CDR3 region is CASSSTSGGFDTGELFF. Written as DNA, the CDR3 is TGTGCCAGCAGCTCGACTAGCGGGGGTTTCGACACCGGGGAGCTGTTTTTT.

The J gene is TRBJ1-1, the V gene TRBV2; D ambiguous. V was cut by 4 bases and J by 4 bases, with 10 bases left in between. The CDR3 is 13 amino acids. CDR1 is SNHLY and CDR2 is FYNNEI in the germline V gene. The CDR3 coding sequence is TGTGCCAGCAGTGCATTAGACGGCACTGAAGCTTTCTTT. Translating gives CASSALDGTEAFF.

The rearrangement uses TRBV6-6 and TRBJ2-4, with TRBD1 matching over 8 bases. Germline V gene data show CDR1 as MNHNY and CDR2 as SVGAGI (reference sequence). The CDR3 sequence is 14 residues long. Trimming removed 8 bases from V and 7 bases from J; junction bases left unmatched: 10. The CDR3 coding sequence is TGTGCCAGCCAGGGGAGACAGGGGATGAACATTCAGTACTTC. Protein product: CASQGRQGMNIQYF.

The gene calls are TRBV27 and TRBJ1-2; tentative D call: TRBD1 (5 bases). The V gene lost 2 bases and the J gene lost 10 bases, with 11 bases spanning the gap. There are 12 residues in the CDR3. Germline-derived CDR1 and CDR2 are MNHEY and SMNVEV (reference sequence). The DNA for the CDR3 is TGTGCCAGCAGTTTAAAGGGGACTGTCTACACCTTC. This sequence encodes CASSLKGTVYTF.

The chain is built from TRBV10-2 and TRBJ2-3; 10 nucleotides line up with TRBD2. The CDR3 contains 14 residues. Germline trimming cut 5 bases from V and 1 base from J; bases unmatched to any gene: 0. From germline, CDR1 is WSHSY and CDR2 SAAADI. The CDR3 DNA reads as TGCGCCAGCAGTACTAGCGGGGGCACAGATACGCAGTATTTT. Its protein is CASSTSGGTDTQYF.

V gene TRBV5-4 combines with J gene TRBJ1-1; no clear D gene. Trimming took off 0 bases at V and 5 bases at J, with 14 bases between the two ends. CDR1 and CDR2 from the germline V gene are SGHNT and YYREEE (reference sequence). The CDR3 spans 15 residues. The CDR3 sequence: CASSLEGPGRTEAFF. The CDR3 nucleotides read TGTGCCAGCAGCTTGGAGGGCCCAGGTAGAACTGAAGCTTTCTTT.

V and J are TRBV6-6 and TRBJ1-1; D gene unclear. The CDR3 runs to 11 residues. Germline-derived CDR1 and CDR2 are MNHNY and SVGAGI (reference sequence). V lost 6 bases and J lost 5, with 7 bases in between. CDR3 sequence: CASRGGTEAFF. The CDR3 DNA reads TGTGCCAGCAGGGGTGGGACTGAAGCTTTCTTT.